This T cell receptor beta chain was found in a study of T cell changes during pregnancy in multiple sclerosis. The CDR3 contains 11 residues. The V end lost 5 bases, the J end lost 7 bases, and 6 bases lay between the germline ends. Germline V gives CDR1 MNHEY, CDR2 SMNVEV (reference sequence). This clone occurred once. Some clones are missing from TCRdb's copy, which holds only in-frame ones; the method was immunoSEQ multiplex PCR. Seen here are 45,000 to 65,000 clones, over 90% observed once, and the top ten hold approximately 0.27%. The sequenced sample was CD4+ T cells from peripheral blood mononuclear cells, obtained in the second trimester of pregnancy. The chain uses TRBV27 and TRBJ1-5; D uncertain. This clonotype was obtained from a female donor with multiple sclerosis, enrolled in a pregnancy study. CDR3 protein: CASSREQPQHF. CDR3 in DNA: TGTGCCAGCAGTCGAGAGCAGCCCCAGCATTTT.